This T cell receptor (beta chain) was recovered during a study of blood T cell repertoires in COVID-19. Study-level information: Sample material is recorded as cDNA or gDNA derived from T cells, B-cell-depleted T cells, or PBMCs.

The authors' processing: It was from reference gene primer amplification that nucleated cell counts were estimated. This table comes from immunoSEQ multiplex PCR, and its TCRdb copy is limited to in-frame clones, with some not included. V and J calls plus clone size are reproduced from that table; the DNA served to infer D and trimming. The sample holds some 250,000 clones, 80% to 90% seen once. The source is a man aged 80 or over with acute or convalescent COVID-19. The sequenced material came from peripheral blood.

The CDR3 region has the DNA TGTGCCAGCAGCCTAACCGGGACAATTTATGGCTACACCTTC. Protein sequence: CASSLTGTIYGYTF. The chain joins TRBV5-4 to TRBJ1-2, with a possible D match to TRBD1 (6 bases). The CDR3 extends over 14 amino acids. The V and J ends lost 4 bases and 5 bases respectively, with 15 bases between them. The V gene's germline CDR1 is SGHNT and CDR2 YYREEE (reference sequence).